This TCR beta chain was sequenced during a study of beta chain features in type 1 diabetes. Reverse transcription of all isolated RNA meant that expressed TCRB transcripts were sequenced. Assay: immunoSEQ multiplex PCR; the TCRdb copy retains only in-frame clones and omits some. The sample includes 300,000 or so clones, approximately 8% of them seen just once. Germline CDR1 SEHNR, CDR2 FQNEAQ (reference sequence). The CDR3 covers 12 residues. The V end was cut by 1 base, the J end by 8 bases, with 7 bases between. The chain employs TRBV7-9 and TRBJ2-3, with D perhaps matching TRBD2 (5 bases). The sequenced material came from central memory CD4+ T cells from blood. The TCR sequence derives from a woman aged 18-29 years in good health. The DNA for the CDR3 is TGTGCCAGCAGCTTAGGAAGCGGTACGCAGTATTTT. As protein: CASSLGSGTQYF.